A single sample is the source of the 20 T cell receptor beta chains below, sequenced in a study of blood T cell repertoires in COVID-19. TCRdb keeps only in-frame clones here, not all; method: immunoSEQ multiplex PCR. The data show fewer than 120,000 clones, with 60% to 80% seen just once and 16% held by the top ten. Material for sequencing was peripheral blood. The source of these receptors is a woman aged 80 or over with active or convalescent COVID-19.

V gene TRBV16 combines with J gene TRBJ1-5; D is perhaps TRBD1 (6 bases). The V gene lost 0 bases and the J gene lost 6 bases, with 12 bases spanning the gap. The CDR3 contains 15 residues. CDR1 is KGHSY and CDR2 is FQNENV in the germline V gene. The DNA of the CDR3 is TGTGCCAGCAGCCAATCAGGGACATGGGGTCAGCCCCAGCATTTT. It specifies CASSQSGTWGQPQHF.

J is TRBJ2-7 and V is TRBV20-1, with a possible D match to TRBD2 (5 bases). The germline V gene encodes CDR1 DFQATT and CDR2 SNEGSKA (reference sequence). The germline V and J ends were trimmed by 3 bases and 5 bases, with 17 bases remaining between them. The CDR3 has 14 amino acids. CDR3 coding DNA: TGCAGTGCTAGTCGCGGCAGCCTCGGGAACGAGCAGTACTTC. It yields the protein CSASRGSLGNEQYF.

The chain carries TRBV29-1 and TRBJ2-1, with TRBD2 matching over 7 bases. The junction had 4 bases not matched to a gene; V was cut back by 1 base and J by 4 bases. Germline V lookup: CDR1 SQVTM, CDR2 ANQGSEA. The CDR3 has 14 residues. The CDR3 here is CSVEVASGYNEQFF. The CDR3 coding sequence is TGCAGCGTTGAAGTAGCTAGCGGTTACAATGAGCAGTTCTTC.

This clone appeared a single time. CDR3 region: CASSQDSGSGGPQHF. CDR3 nucleotides: TGTGCCAGCAGCCAAGATTCAGGGTCCGGGGGGCCCCAGCATTTT. The chain has TRBV3-1 (or the pseudogene TRBV3-2) and TRBJ1-5; D perhaps matches TRBD1 (5 bases). From germline, CDR1 is LGHDT and CDR2 YNNKEL (reference sequence). CDR3 length: 15 residues. The V end was cut by 0 bases, the J end by 9 bases, with 15 bases between.

V and J are TRBV24-1 and TRBJ1-4, with D uncertain. From germline, CDR1 is KGHDR and CDR2 SFDVKD. Trimming took off 9 bases at V and 3 bases at J, with 10 bases between the two ends. The CDR3 spans 13 residues. CDR3 DNA: TGTGCCACCTCGACGGGGTCTAATGAAAAACTGTTTTTT. Amino acid sequence: CATSTGSNEKLFF.

The rearrangement uses TRBV7-9 and TRBJ1-3; D unclear. CDR1 SEHNR and CDR2 FQNEAQ come from the germline V gene (reference sequence). V lost 1 base, J lost 0 bases, and 13 bases lay in between. The CDR3 runs 17 residues. CDR3 sequence reads: CASSLEPRGSSGNTIYF. Here the CDR3 DNA reads TGTGCCAGCAGCTTAGAGCCTCGGGGAAGCTCTGGAAACACCATATATTTT.

V is TRBV5-1 and J is TRBJ1-1; TRBD1 agrees at 9 bases. The germline gives CDR1 SGHRS, CDR2 YFSETQ. This CDR3 has 14 amino acids. Germline trimming cut 2 bases from V and 5 bases from J; bases unmatched to any gene: 4. This chain's CDR3 is CASSLQGAKTEAFF. CDR3 DNA sequence: TGCGCCAGCAGCTTACAGGGGGCGAAGACTGAAGCTTTCTTT.

In this sample, this clone turned up once. The chain uses TRBV15 and TRBJ2-1; 8 positions agree with TRBD2. Unmatched junction bases numbered 14, after V lost 6 bases and J lost 10 bases. This CDR3 is 15 amino acids long. In germline, CDR1 is LNHNV, CDR2 YYDKDF (reference sequence). The CDR3 DNA reads as TGTGCCACCAGAAGCGGTACTAGCGGAAGCCGGGAGCAGTTCTTC. Its translation: CATRSGTSGSREQFF.

The chain combines TRBV7-6 with TRBJ2-1; TRBD2 matches at 11 bases. The V gene end was trimmed by 5 bases and the J gene end by 4 bases; junction bases not matched to a gene: 7. The CDR3 runs 16 residues. From germline, CDR1 is SGHVS and CDR2 FNYEAQ. CDR3 in DNA: TGTGCCAGCAGCCGAACGGGGACTAGCGGTTACAATGAGCAGTTCTTC. It is translated as CASSRTGTSGYNEQFF.

The V call is TRBV27, the J call TRBJ2-5, with D maybe TRBD1 (5 bases). Trimming removed 6 bases at V and 5 bases at J, with 16 bases between. The germline CDR1 and CDR2 sequences are MNHEY and SMNVEV (reference sequence). The CDR3 length is 14 residues. CDR3 in amino acids: CASRRSGSAETQYF. As DNA, the CDR3 is TGTGCCAGCAGAAGGTCAGGGTCGGCGGAGACCCAGTACTTC.

The J gene is TRBJ2-3, the V gene TRBV7-3; no clear D. V was trimmed by 2 bases and J by 8 bases, leaving 8 bases between them. There are 12 residues in the CDR3. The germline V gene encodes CDR1 SGHTA and CDR2 FQGTGA. CDR3 DNA: TGTGCCAGCAGCTTAGGAGTTGGTACGCAGTATTTT. It codes for CASSLGVGTQYF.

This clone has a single count. The chain is built from TRBV13 and TRBJ2-2, with 7 bases aligning to TRBD1. Germline-derived CDR1 and CDR2 are PRHDT and FYEKMQ (reference sequence). V trimming: 3 bases; J trimming: 0 bases; junction bases outside the gene matches: 4. The CDR3 loop spans 16 amino acids. CDR3 sequence: CASSLTGSTNTGELFF. The CDR3 region has the DNA TGTGCCAGCAGCTTGACAGGGTCCACGAACACCGGGGAGCTGTTTTTT.

V and J are TRBV7-9 and TRBJ1-6, with a tentative D call TRBD1 (6 bases). The CDR3 covers 16 residues. Germline V gives CDR1 SEHNR, CDR2 FQNEAQ (reference sequence). Trimming took off 5 bases at V and 7 bases at J, with 18 bases between the two ends. The CDR3 nucleotides read TGTGCCAGCAGCGACCGCGGGGGCGGGGAAAATTCACCCCTCCACTTT. Translated, it gives CASSDRGGGENSPLHF. The whole variable domain, filled in from reference TRBV7-9 and TRBJ1-6, reads DTGVSQNPRHKITKRGQNVTFRCDPISEHNRLYWYRQTLGQGPEFLTYFQNEAQLEKSRLLSDRFSAERPKGSFSTLEIQRTEQGDSAMYLCASSDRGGGENSPLHFGNGTRLTVT.

J is TRBJ1-3 and V is TRBV7-9; TRBD1 is a possible D gene (5 bases). This CDR3 spans 15 amino acids. Germline V gene sequence: CDR1 SEHNR, CDR2 FQNEAQ (reference sequence). Trimming stripped 0 bases from V and 1 base from J, with 7 bases between. CDR3 in amino acids: CASSLASGSGNTIYF. The DNA for the CDR3 is TGTGCCAGCAGCTTAGCTTCAGGGTCTGGAAACACCATATATTTT.

This chain uses TRBV12-5 with TRBJ1-1; 7 nucleotides agree with TRBD1. CDR1 is LGHNT, CDR2 FRNRAP, per germline. The ends lost 2 bases at V and 4 bases at J; junction bases unmatched: 10. CDR3 length: 16 residues. CDR3 sequence (DNA): TGTGCTAGTGGTTTGTCCCTCTCGACAGGGCCCACTGAAGCTTTCTTT. It translates to CASGLSLSTGPTEAFF. The entire variable domain, with the rest obtained from reference TRBV12-5 and TRBJ1-1, is as follows: DARVTQTPRHKVTEMGQEVTMRCQPILGHNTVFWYRQTMMQGLELLAYFRNRAPLDDSGMPKDRFSAEMPDATLATLKIQPSEPRDSAVYFCASGLSLSTGPTEAFFGQGTRLTVV.

This rearrangement joins TRBV14 to TRBJ2-1; TRBD1 matches at 8 bases. The germline CDR1 and CDR2 sequences are SGHDN and FVKESK. This CDR3 contains 15 residues. V shed 4 bases, J shed 2 bases, and the junction held 4 bases outside the gene matches. The CDR3 sequence is CASSRQGTTYNEQFF. DNA for the CDR3: TGTGCCAGCAGCCGACAGGGGACGACCTACAATGAGCAGTTCTTC.

V usage is TRBV2 and J usage is TRBJ2-7; no reliable D call. The ends were cut back, 3 bases at V and 5 bases at J, with 14 bases in the middle. CDR1 is SNHLY and CDR2 is FYNNEI in the germline V gene. The length of the CDR3 is 14 residues. CDR3 sequence (DNA): TGTGCCAGCAGTGAGTTCAGAGGAGCCAACGAGCAGTACTTC. It encodes CASSEFRGANEQYF.

This clone has only one observation. The chain couples TRBV18 to TRBJ2-3; no definite D call. CDR3 length: 13 amino acids. The germline V gene encodes CDR1 KGHSH and CDR2 LQKENI. Trimming removed 6 bases at V and 10 bases at J, with 17 bases between. CDR3 sequence reads: CASSPPSLSSQYF. The CDR3 DNA sequence: TGTGCCAGCTCTCCCCCCTCGCTATCTTCGCAGTATTTT.

This clone was detected once. This chain links TRBV9 with TRBJ2-7; 11 bases fit TRBD2. The CDR3 runs 16 residues. V lost 6 bases and J lost 5; bases outside the gene matches: 13. From germline, CDR1 is SGDLS and CDR2 YYNGEE. The CDR3 is CASIKPKLAGVHEQYF. The CDR3 region has the DNA TGTGCCAGCATCAAACCCAAACTAGCGGGAGTACACGAGCAGTACTTC.

The rearrangement uses TRBV10-3 and TRBJ2-7, with 7 positions matching TRBD2. CDR1 is ENHRY and CDR2 is SYGVKD in the germline V gene. CDR3 length equals 15 residues. Trimming at V came to 5 bases and at J to 0 bases, leaving 7 bases not matched to a gene. CDR3 sequence reads: CAISPELASSYEQYF. The CDR3 DNA reads TGTGCCATCAGTCCCGAACTAGCGAGCTCCTACGAGCAGTACTTC.